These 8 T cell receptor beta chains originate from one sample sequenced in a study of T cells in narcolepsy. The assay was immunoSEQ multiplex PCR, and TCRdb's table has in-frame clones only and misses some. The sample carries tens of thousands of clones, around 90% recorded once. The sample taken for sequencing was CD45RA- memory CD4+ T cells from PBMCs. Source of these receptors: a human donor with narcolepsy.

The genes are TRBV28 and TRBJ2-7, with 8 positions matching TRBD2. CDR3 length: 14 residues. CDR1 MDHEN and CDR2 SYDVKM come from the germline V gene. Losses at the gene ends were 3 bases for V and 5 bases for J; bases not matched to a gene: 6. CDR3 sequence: CASSFSSGADEQYF. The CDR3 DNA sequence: TGTGCCAGCAGTTTCAGTAGCGGGGCGGACGAGCAGTACTTC.

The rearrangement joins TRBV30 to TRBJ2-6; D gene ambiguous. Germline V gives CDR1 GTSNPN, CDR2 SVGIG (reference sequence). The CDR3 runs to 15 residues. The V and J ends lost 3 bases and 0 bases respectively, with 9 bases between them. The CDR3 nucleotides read TGTGCCTGGAGCAGGACGGCCTCTGGGGCCAACGTCCTGACTTTC. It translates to CAWSRTASGANVLTF.

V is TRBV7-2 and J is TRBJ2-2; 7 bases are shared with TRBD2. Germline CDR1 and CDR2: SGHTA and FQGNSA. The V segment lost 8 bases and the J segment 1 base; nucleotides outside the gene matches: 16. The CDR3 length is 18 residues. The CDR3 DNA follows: TGTGCCAGCGGTCTGACTAGCTTCGGTTTGTTGAACACCGGGGAGCTGTTTTTT. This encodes CASGLTSFGLLNTGELFF.

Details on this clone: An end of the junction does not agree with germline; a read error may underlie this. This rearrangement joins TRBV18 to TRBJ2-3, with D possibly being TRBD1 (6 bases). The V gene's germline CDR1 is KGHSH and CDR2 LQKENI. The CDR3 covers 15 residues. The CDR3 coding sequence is TGTGCCAGCTCCCCACAAAGGACAGCAGCAGATACGCAGTATTTT. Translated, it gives CASSPQRTAADTQYF.

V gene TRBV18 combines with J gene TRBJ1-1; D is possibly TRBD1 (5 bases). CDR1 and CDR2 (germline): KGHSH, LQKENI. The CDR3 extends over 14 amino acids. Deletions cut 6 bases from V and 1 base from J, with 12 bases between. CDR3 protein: CASSPLGGNTEAFF. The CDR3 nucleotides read TGTGCCAGCTCTCCCCTGGGGGGGAACACTGAAGCTTTCTTT.

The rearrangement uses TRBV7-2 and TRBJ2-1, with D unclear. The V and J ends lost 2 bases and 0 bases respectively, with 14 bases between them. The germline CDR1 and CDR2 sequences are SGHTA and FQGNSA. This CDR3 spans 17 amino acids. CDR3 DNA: TGTGCCAGCAGCTTATTCTACTCCGGTAGCTCCTACAATGAGCAGTTCTTC. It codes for CASSLFYSGSSYNEQFF.

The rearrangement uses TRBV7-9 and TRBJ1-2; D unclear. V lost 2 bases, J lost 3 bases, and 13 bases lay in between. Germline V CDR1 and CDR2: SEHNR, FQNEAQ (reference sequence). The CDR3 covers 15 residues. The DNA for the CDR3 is TGTGCCAGCAGCTTACTACTCGACGGGGACTATGGCTACACCTTC. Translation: CASSLLLDGDYGYTF.

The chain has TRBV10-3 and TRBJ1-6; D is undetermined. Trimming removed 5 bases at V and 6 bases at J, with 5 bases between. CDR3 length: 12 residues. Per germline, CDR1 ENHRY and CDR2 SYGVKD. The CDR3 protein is CAISPFNSPLHF. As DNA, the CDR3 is TGTGCCATCAGTCCCTTTAATTCACCCCTCCACTTT.